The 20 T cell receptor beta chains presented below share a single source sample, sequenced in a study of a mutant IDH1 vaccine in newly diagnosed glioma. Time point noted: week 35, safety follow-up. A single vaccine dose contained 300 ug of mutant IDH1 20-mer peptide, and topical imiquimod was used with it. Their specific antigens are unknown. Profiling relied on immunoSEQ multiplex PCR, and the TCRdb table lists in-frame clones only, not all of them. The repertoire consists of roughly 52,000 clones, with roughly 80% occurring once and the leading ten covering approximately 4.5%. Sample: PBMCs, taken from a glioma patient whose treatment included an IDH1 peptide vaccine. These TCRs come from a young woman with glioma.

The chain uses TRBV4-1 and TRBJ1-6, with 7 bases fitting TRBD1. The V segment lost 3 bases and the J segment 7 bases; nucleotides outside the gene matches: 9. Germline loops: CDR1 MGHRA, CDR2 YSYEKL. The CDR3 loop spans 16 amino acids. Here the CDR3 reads CASSHPRGQGNSPLHF. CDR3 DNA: TGCGCCAGCAGCCACCCTAGGGGGCAAGGAAATTCACCCCTCCACTTT.

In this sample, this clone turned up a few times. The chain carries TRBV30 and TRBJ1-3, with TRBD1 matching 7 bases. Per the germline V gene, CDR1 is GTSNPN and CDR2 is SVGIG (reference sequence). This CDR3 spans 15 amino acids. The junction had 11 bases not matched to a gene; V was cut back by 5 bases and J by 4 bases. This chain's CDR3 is CAWGEMTGLGNTIYF. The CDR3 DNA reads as TGTGCCTGGGGGGAGATGACAGGGTTAGGAAACACCATATATTTT.

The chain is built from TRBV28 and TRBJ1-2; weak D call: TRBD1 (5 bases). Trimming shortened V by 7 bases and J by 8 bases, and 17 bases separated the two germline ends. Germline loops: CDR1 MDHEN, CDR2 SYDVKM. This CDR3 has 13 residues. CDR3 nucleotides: TGTGCCAGCATAGACAGACTAGTCTACGGCTACACCTTC. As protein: CASIDRLVYGYTF.

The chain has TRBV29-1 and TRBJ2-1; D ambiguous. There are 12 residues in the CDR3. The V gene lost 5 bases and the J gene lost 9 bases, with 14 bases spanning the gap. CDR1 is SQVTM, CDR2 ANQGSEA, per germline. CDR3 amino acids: CSVRTNQREQFF. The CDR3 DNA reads TGCAGCGTTAGAACAAATCAACGTGAGCAGTTCTTC.

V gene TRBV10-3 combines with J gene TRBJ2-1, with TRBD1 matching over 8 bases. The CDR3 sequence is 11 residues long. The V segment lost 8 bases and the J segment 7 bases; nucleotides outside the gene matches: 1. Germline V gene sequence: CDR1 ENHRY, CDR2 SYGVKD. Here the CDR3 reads CAIDRGNEQFF. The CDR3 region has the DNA TGTGCCATCGACAGGGGAAATGAGCAGTTCTTC.

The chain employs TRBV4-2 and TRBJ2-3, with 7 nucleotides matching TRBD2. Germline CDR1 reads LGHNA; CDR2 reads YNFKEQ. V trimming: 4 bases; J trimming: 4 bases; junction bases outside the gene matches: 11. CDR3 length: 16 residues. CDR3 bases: TGTGCCAGCAGCCCTGCCCGGGGGGAGGGAGCAGATACGCAGTATTTT. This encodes CASSPARGEGADTQYF.

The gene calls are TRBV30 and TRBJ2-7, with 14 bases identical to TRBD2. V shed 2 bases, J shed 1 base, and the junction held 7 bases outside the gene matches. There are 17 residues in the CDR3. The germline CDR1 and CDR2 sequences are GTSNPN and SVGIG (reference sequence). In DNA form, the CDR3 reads TGTGCCTGGAGTCCTGGACTAGCGGGAGGTCCTTCCTACGAGCAGTACTTC. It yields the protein CAWSPGLAGGPSYEQYF.

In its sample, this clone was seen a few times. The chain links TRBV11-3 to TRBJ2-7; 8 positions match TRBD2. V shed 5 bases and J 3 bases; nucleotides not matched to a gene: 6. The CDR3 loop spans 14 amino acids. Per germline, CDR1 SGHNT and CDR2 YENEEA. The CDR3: CASSPRGLDYEQYF. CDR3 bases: TGTGCCAGCAGCCCTCGGGGACTAGACTACGAGCAGTACTTC.

DNA of the CDR3: TGTGCCAGCAGTTGGGGACCAAACTACGAGCAGTACTTC. Protein product: CASSWGPNYEQYF. V is TRBV27 and J is TRBJ2-7; D assignment may be TRBD1 or TRBD2 (5 bases each). Trimming pared 4 bases from V and 3 bases from J, leaving 10 bases between. Germline lookup yields CDR1 MNHEY and CDR2 SMNVEV (reference sequence). The CDR3 is 13 amino acids.

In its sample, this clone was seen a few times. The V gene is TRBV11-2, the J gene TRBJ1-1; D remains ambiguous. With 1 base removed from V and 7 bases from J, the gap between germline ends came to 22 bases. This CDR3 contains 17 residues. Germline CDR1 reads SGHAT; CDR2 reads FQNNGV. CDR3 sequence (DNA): TGTGCCAGCAGCTTAGCTGTCTGGGCGGGCGAGGACGTTGAAGCTTTCTTT. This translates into CASSLAVWAGEDVEAFF. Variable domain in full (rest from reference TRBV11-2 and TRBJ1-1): EAGVAQSPRYKIIEKRQSVAFWCNPISGHATLYWYQQILGQGPKLLIQFQNNGVVDDSQLPKDRFSAERLKGVDSTLKIQPAKLEDSAVYLCASSLAVWAGEDVEAFFGQGTRLTVV.

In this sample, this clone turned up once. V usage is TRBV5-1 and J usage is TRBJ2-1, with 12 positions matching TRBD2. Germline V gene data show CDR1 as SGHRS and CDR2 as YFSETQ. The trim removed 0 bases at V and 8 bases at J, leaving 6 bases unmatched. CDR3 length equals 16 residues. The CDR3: CASSLALAGGPDEQFF. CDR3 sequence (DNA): TGCGCCAGCAGCTTGGCTCTAGCGGGGGGGCCCGATGAGCAGTTCTTC.

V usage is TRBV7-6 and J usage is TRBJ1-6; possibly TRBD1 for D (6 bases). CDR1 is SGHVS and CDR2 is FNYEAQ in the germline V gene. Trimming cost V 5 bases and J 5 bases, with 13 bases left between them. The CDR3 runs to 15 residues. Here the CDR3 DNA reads TGTGCCAGCAGCGCCAGGGAGGGGGATAATTCACCCCTCCACTTT. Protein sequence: CASSAREGDNSPLHF.

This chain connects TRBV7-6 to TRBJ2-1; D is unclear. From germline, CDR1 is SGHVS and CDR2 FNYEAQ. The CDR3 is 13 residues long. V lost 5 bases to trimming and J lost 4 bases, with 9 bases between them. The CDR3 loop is CASSSLPYNEQFF. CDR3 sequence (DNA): TGTGCCAGCAGCAGCCTTCCGTACAATGAGCAGTTCTTC.

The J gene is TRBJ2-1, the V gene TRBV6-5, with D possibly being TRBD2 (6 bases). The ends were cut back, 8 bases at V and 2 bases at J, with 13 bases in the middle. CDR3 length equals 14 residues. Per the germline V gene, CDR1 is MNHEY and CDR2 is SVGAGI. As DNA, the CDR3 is TGTGCCAGCGGGCCCGGCGGGGCCTACAATGAGCAGTTCTTC. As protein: CASGPGGAYNEQFF.

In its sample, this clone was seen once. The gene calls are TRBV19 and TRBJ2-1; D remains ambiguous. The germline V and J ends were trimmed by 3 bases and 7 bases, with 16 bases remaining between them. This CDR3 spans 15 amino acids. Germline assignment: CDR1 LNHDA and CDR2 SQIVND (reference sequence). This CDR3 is CASSIESAVINEQFF. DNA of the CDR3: TGTGCCAGTAGTATTGAGTCTGCGGTTATAAATGAGCAGTTCTTC.

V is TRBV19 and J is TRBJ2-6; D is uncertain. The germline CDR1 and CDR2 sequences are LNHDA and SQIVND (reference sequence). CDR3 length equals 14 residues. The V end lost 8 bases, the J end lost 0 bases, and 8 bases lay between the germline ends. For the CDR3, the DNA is TGTGCCAGTGCATGGGGCTCTGGGGCCAACGTCCTGACTTTC. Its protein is CASAWGSGANVLTF. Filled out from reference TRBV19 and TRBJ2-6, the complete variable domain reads DGGITQSPKYLFRKEGQNVTLSCEQNLNHDAMYWYRQDPGQGLRLIYYSQIVNDFQKGDIAEGYSVSREKKESFPLTVTSAQKNPTAFYLCASAWGSGANVLTFGAGSRLTVL.

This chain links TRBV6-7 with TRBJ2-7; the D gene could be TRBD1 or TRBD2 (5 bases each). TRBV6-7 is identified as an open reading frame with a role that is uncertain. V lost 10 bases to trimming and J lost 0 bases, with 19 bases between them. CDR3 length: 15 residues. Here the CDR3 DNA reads TGTGCCAACCGCCGGTCAGGGACGTACTCCTACGAGCAGTACTTC. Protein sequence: CANRRSGTYSYEQYF.

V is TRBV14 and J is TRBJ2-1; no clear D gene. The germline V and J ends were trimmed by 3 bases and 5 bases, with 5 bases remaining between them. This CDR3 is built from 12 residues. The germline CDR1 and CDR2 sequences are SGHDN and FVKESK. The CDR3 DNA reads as TGTGCCAGCAGCCAGGTAAACAATGAGCAGTTCTTC. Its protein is CASSQVNNEQFF.

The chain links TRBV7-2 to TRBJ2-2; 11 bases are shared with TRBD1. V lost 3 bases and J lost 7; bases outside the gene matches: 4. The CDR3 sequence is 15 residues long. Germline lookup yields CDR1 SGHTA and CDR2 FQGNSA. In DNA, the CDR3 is TGTGCCAGCAGCTTGGGACAGGGGGGTATCGGGGAGCTGTTTTTT. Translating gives CASSLGQGGIGELFF. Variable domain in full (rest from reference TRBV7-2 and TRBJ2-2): GAGVSQSPSNKVTEKGKDVELRCDPISGHTALYWYRQSLGQGLEFLIYFQGNSAPDKSGLPSDRFSAERTGGSVSTLTIQRTQQEDSAVYLCASSLGQGGIGELFFGEGSRLTVL.

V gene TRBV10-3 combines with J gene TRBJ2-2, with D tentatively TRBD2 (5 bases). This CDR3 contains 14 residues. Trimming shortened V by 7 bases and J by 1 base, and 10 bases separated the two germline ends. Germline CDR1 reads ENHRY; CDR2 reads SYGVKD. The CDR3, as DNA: TGTGCCATCATGAGAGGGCTGAACACCGGGGAGCTGTTTTTT. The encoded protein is CAIMRGLNTGELFF.